This is a list of T cell receptor beta chains from one sample in a study of T cell responses to AZD1222 COVID-19 vaccine. Here immunoSEQ multiplex PCR was the method, and the copy in TCRdb shows in-frame clones only, minus some. The sample contains around 120,000 clones, 92% of which appear only once. Sequenced material: peripheral blood, taken on day 0 of AZD1222 vaccination. Receptors were obtained from an adult in good health. CDR3s include the opening cysteine and the closing phenylalanine or tryptophan. The order of the fields is J gene, V gene, clone size, D gene, CDR3 length, CDR3 protein, CDR3 DNA. The D gene is left open where the match is weak. Only part of the rows carry a size: once, few, many, or a class if the clone is expanded.

j_call: TRBJ1-2; v_call: TRBV6-6; clone_size: NA; d_call: NA; cdr3_length: 15; cdr3_aa: CASSYSGAKTYGYTF; cdr3_nt: TGTGCCAGCAGTTATTCAGGGGCTAAGACCTATGGCTACACCTTC
j_call: TRBJ2-7; v_call: TRBV30; clone_size: NA; d_call: NA; cdr3_length: 13; cdr3_aa: CAWNGGSEGEQYF; cdr3_nt: TGTGCCTGGAACGGGGGTTCAGAGGGCGAGCAGTACTTC
j_call: TRBJ2-1; v_call: TRBV9; clone_size: NA; d_call: TRBD2; cdr3_length: 15; cdr3_aa: CASSVRAGASNEQFF; cdr3_nt: TGTGCCAGCAGCGTAAGAGCGGGAGCCTCGAATGAGCAGTTCTTC
j_call: TRBJ1-2; v_call: TRBV6-5; clone_size: once; d_call: NA; cdr3_length: 15; cdr3_aa: CASSTLGRAYYGYTF; cdr3_nt: TGTGCCAGCAGTACCCTCGGGCGGGCTTACTATGGCTACACCTTC
j_call: TRBJ1-3; v_call: TRBV28; clone_size: NA; d_call: NA; cdr3_length: 12; cdr3_aa: CATVSSGNTIYF; cdr3_nt: TGTGCCACCGTCAGCTCTGGAAACACCATATATTTT
j_call: TRBJ2-3; v_call: TRBV23-1; clone_size: NA; d_call: TRBD2; cdr3_length: 15; cdr3_aa: CASSMVAGVGDTQYF; cdr3_nt: TGCGCCAGCAGTATGGTAGCGGGAGTGGGAGATACGCAGTATTTT
j_call: TRBJ1-5; v_call: TRBV19; clone_size: NA; d_call: NA; cdr3_length: 13; cdr3_aa: CASHQGFGQPQHF; cdr3_nt: TGTGCCAGCCATCAGGGGTTCGGGCAGCCCCAGCATTTT
j_call: TRBJ1-5; v_call: TRBV6-5; clone_size: NA; d_call: NA; cdr3_length: 15; cdr3_aa: CASSIRGLGNQPQHF; cdr3_nt: TGTGCCAGCAGTATCCGGGGGCTGGGCAATCAGCCCCAGCATTTT
j_call: TRBJ1-2; v_call: TRBV6-5; clone_size: NA; d_call: TRBD1; cdr3_length: 13; cdr3_aa: CASRRGTVVGYTF; cdr3_nt: TGTGCCAGCAGGCGAGGGACAGTCGTTGGCTACACCTTC
j_call: TRBJ1-1; v_call: TRBV5-5; clone_size: NA; d_call: NA; cdr3_length: 13; cdr3_aa: CASSFGGRTEAFF; cdr3_nt: TGTGCCAGCAGCTTCGGGGGGCGCACTGAAGCTTTCTTT
j_call: TRBJ2-2; v_call: TRBV19; clone_size: NA; d_call: NA; cdr3_length: 15; cdr3_aa: CASSIRASNTGELFF; cdr3_nt: TGTGCCAGTAGTATAAGAGCCAGCAACACCGGGGAGCTGTTTTTT
j_call: TRBJ2-1; v_call: TRBV7-8; clone_size: NA; d_call: NA; cdr3_length: 15; cdr3_aa: CASSPGRDRTNEQFF; cdr3_nt: TGTGCCAGCAGCCCTGGGAGGGACAGAACCAATGAGCAGTTCTTC
j_call: TRBJ1-1; v_call: TRBV11-2; clone_size: once; d_call: NA; cdr3_length: 13; cdr3_aa: CASRATYNTEAFF; cdr3_nt: TGTGCCAGCAGGGCAACCTACAACACTGAAGCTTTCTTT
j_call: TRBJ1-4; v_call: TRBV4-1; clone_size: NA; d_call: NA; cdr3_length: 14; cdr3_aa: CASSQGQVNEKLFF; cdr3_nt: TGCGCCAGCAGCCAAGGGCAGGTTAATGAAAAACTGTTTTTT